This TCR beta chain was retrieved from a study of tumor and adjacent non-tumor tissue in lung cancer. Study context: Patients comprised approximately eleven adenocarcinoma, 2 squamous cell carcinoma and 1 small cell lung cancer. On average, productive TCRbeta reads reached around 4 million per sample. General observations from the study: TCR diversity was significantly greater in tumor than normal lung tissue.

Three rounds of nested PCR, following a modified ARM-PCR protocol, produced the TCRbeta library. TCRdb redid the calling of the multiplex PCR reads with MiXCR, one entry per CDR3 protein. The data show some 66,000 distinct CDR3 sequences, with around two thirds seen just once and more than 30% held by the top ten. As for this clonotype: The target antigen is unknown.

Trimming stripped 8 bases from V and 1 base from J, with 11 bases between. Germline loops: CDR1 SGHDN, CDR2 FVKESK. The CDR3 sequence is 13 residues long. This sample's RNA came from whole unsorted tissue. Distant lung tissue was collected more than 3 cm away from the tumor edge. Between August and November 2014, newly diagnosed, chemotherapy-naive lung cancer patients underwent thoracic surgery in China. The sequence was obtained from a man in his sixties or seventies with non-small cell lung cancer. Sequenced material: distant non-tumor lung tissue. The chain employs TRBV14 and TRBJ2-5, with D maybe TRBD2 (6 bases). CDR3 in amino acids: CASCGGAQETQYF. The CDR3 nucleotides are TGTGCCAGCTGCGGCGGGGCCCAAGAGACCCAGTACTTC. Looking up the rest from reference TRBV14 and TRBJ2-5 gives the full variable domain: EAGVTQFPSHSVIEKGQTVTLRCDPISGHDNLYWYRRVMGKEIKFLLHFVKESKQDESGMPNNRFLAERTGGTYSTLKVQPAELEDSGVYFCASCGGAQETQYFGPGTRLLVL.